This TCR beta chain was identified during a study of cytomegalovirus exposure and HLA in healthy donors. Remarks on this clone: Its antigen is undetermined.

PCR involved 60 Vbeta and 13 Jbeta primers. Using immunoSEQ multiplex PCR, the repertoire was profiled, and TCRdb retains in-frame clones only, with some absent. The sample lists about 82,000 clones; around 77% were seen once. Whole-study findings and limits: Some 17,000 TCR beta sequences were associated with HLA alleles at 0.05 false discovery rate in a later analysis.

The CDR3 runs 15 residues. V gave up 3 bases and J gave up 4 bases, with 12 bases separating them. From germline, CDR1 is KGHSH and CDR2 LQKENI. The TCR originated in a man in his forties or fifties in good health and CMV-seronegative. The chain recombines TRBV18 with TRBJ1-4; maybe TRBD1 (5 bases). Input material: PBMCs. As DNA, the CDR3 is TGTGCCAGCTCACCGGCGGACATTGGTAATGAAAAACTGTTTTTT. The encoded protein is CASSPADIGNEKLFF. The entire variable domain, with the rest obtained from reference TRBV18 and TRBJ1-4, is as follows: NAGVMQNPRHLVRRRGQEARLRCSPMKGHSHVYWYRQLPEEGLKFMVYLQKENIIDESGMPKERFSAEFPKEGPSILRIQQVVRGDSAAYFCASSPADIGNEKLFFGSGTQLSVL.